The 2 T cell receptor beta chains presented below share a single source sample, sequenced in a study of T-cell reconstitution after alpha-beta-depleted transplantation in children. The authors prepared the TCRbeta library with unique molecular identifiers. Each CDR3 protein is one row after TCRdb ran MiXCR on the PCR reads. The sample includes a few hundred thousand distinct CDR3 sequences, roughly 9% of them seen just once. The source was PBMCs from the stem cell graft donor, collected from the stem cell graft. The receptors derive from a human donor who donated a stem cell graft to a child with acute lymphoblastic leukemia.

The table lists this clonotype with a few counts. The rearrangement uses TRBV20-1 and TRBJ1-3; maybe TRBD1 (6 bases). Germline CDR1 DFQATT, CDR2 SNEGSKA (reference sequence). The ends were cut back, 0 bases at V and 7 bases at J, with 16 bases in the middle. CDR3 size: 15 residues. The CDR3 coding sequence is TGCAGTGCTAGAGATCGCAGCAGGGGTGGGAACACCATATATTTT. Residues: CSARDRSRGGNTIYF.

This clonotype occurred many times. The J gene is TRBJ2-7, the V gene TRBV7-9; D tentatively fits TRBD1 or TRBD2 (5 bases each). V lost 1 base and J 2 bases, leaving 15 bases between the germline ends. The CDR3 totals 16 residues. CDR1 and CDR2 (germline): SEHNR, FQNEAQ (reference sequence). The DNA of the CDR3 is TGTGCCAGCAGCTTAGGTTCGGGGCTTGACACCTACGAGCAGTACTTC. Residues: CASSLGSGLDTYEQYF.